This T cell receptor (beta chain) was obtained from a study of cytomegalovirus exposure and HLA in healthy donors. Study conclusions and caveats: HLA restriction was apparent for most CMV-associated TCR beta chains in a later analysis.

The CDR3 extends over 15 amino acids. V lost 1 base to trimming and J lost 5 bases; unmatched junction nucleotides: 6. The germline V gene encodes CDR1 SGHNT and CDR2 YYREEE (reference sequence). Concerning this clone: The antigen is undetermined.

Primers for the PCR totalled 60 Vbeta and 13 Jbeta. Generated by immunoSEQ multiplex PCR, the TCRdb table keeps only in-frame clones and is missing some. Found here are some 110,000 clones, 82% of them singletons; the top ten hold around 23%. Input material: PBMCs. The TCR comes from a man aged 25 to 40 in good health and CMV-seropositive. This chain links TRBV5-4 with TRBJ2-1; 7 bases map to TRBD2. The CDR3 is CASSLSLAANNEQFF. The CDR3 bases are TGTGCCAGCAGCTTGAGTCTAGCGGCGAACAATGAGCAGTTCTTC. The variable domain in full, completed from reference TRBV5-4 and TRBJ2-1, reads ETGVTQSPTHLIKTRGQQVTLRCSSQSGHNTVSWYQQALGQGPQFIFQYYREEENGRGNFPPRFSGLQFPNYSSELNVNALELDDSALYLCASSLSLAANNEQFFGPGTRLTVL.